The 25 T cell receptor beta chains reported below all come from one sample, sequenced in a study of radiation and T cells in renal cell carcinoma. Here immunoSEQ multiplex PCR was the method, and the copy in TCRdb shows in-frame clones only, minus some. The table shows roughly 45,000 clones, with around four fifths occurring only once. Time point meaning: blood 4 weeks post-SBRT, at nephrectomy. Treatment: 15 Gy SBRT to primary tumor, nephrectomy 4 weeks later. Material: blood, obtained from a patient whose treatment included radiotherapy and nephrectomy. The receptors derive from a woman between 65 and 79 years old with renal cell carcinoma.

This clone was observed a handful of times. The chain carries TRBV2 and TRBJ2-3, with 12 bases identical to TRBD2. With V trimmed by 3 bases and J by 6 bases, 7 bases remained unmatched. Per germline, CDR1 SNHLY and CDR2 FYNNEI. The CDR3 length is 16 residues. The CDR3 DNA follows: TGTGCCAGCAGTGATAGGCTAGCGGGAGGGCCTGATACGCAGTATTTT. It is translated as CASSDRLAGGPDTQYF.

This chain joins TRBV5-6 and TRBJ1-4; D remains ambiguous. Trimming took 0 bases from V and 6 from J, leaving 6 bases between them. The CDR3 contains 13 residues. Germline V lookup: CDR1 SGHDT, CDR2 YYEEEE. The CDR3 loop reads CASSLVGYEKLFF. The CDR3 DNA sequence: TGTGCCAGCAGCTTGGTTGGTTATGAAAAACTGTTTTTT.

V and J are TRBV29-1 and TRBJ2-1, with D hard to call. Trimming cost V 5 bases and J 7 bases, with 12 bases left between them. The CDR3 is made up of 12 amino acids. CDR1 is SQVTM, CDR2 ANQGSEA, per germline. CDR3 protein: CSVQENTNEQFF. The CDR3 DNA follows: TGCAGCGTTCAGGAAAATACAAATGAGCAGTTCTTC.

The rearrangement links TRBV6-1 to TRBJ1-2; 7 positions agree with TRBD1. This CDR3 has 14 residues. Unmatched junction bases numbered 7, after V lost 5 bases and J lost 4 bases. CDR1 is MNHNS and CDR2 is SASEGT in the germline V gene. CDR3 bases: TGTGCCAGCAGTTTCCCGGACAGGATCTATGGCTACACCTTC. Its translation: CASSFPDRIYGYTF.

The rearrangement uses TRBV10-2 and TRBJ2-3; either TRBD1 or TRBD2 may fit D (5 bases each). V was pared by 6 bases and J by 5 bases, with 15 bases between. Germline V gene data show CDR1 as WSHSY and CDR2 as SAAADI. The CDR3 totals 14 residues. Here the CDR3 DNA reads TGCGCCAGCAGGGCCGGGGCAATTAGAGATACGCAGTATTTT. Encoded protein: CASRAGAIRDTQYF.

This clone showed up just a few times. The rearrangement uses TRBV7-7 and TRBJ1-6; 7 nucleotides agree with TRBD1. The CDR3 spans 13 residues. The trim removed 4 bases at V and 9 bases at J, leaving 3 bases unmatched. Germline assignment: CDR1 SSHAT and CDR2 FNYEAQ (reference sequence). The CDR3 DNA follows: TGTGCCAGCAGCTCGGACAGGACTTCACCCCTCCACTTT. This sequence encodes CASSSDRTSPLHF.

This clone was detected once. This chain joins TRBV6-5 and TRBJ2-3; tentatively, D is TRBD2 (6 bases). This CDR3 spans 15 amino acids. V was shortened by 2 bases and J by 5 bases, with 14 bases between the two germline ends. The germline CDR1 and CDR2 sequences are MNHEY and SVGAGI. The DNA of the CDR3 is TGTGCCAGCAGTTACACGCGGGGCCCGGGAGATACGCAGTATTTT. Its translation: CASSYTRGPGDTQYF.

V and J are TRBV27 and TRBJ1-2, with TRBD1 identical over 9 bases. The CDR3 sequence is 15 residues long. V gave up 5 bases and J gave up 5 bases; unmatched junction bases: 9. CDR1 is MNHEY, CDR2 SMNVEV, per germline (reference sequence). CDR3 sequence reads: CASSRDREIKYGYTF. CDR3 nucleotide sequence: TGTGCCAGCAGTCGGGACAGGGAAATTAAGTATGGCTACACCTTC.

The V call is TRBV5-1, the J call TRBJ2-1; D gene uncertain. V lost 0 bases and J 8 bases, leaving 15 bases between the germline ends. This CDR3 comprises 15 residues. From germline, CDR1 is SGHRS and CDR2 YFSETQ. The CDR3 DNA sequence: TGCGCCAGCAGCTTGGGAGTACCCGGGCGTGATGAGCAGTTCTTC. This gives the protein CASSLGVPGRDEQFF.

J is TRBJ1-2 and V is TRBV30; D not resolved. Looked up from germline, CDR1 is GTSNPN and CDR2 is SVGIG (reference sequence). V lost 0 bases and J lost 4, with 12 bases in between. This CDR3 contains 14 residues. The CDR3 spells CAWSVSGRIYGYTF. CDR3 coding DNA: TGTGCCTGGAGTGTATCGGGCCGGATCTATGGCTACACCTTC.

In its sample, this clone was seen a few times. The CDR3 here is CATRDLEKEQYF. CDR3 nucleotides: TGTGCCACCCGGGACCTGGAGAAGGAGCAGTACTTC. This rearrangement joins TRBV6-1 to TRBJ2-7, with D possibly called TRBD1 or TRBD2 (5 bases each). The CDR3 contains 12 residues. Trimming took off 10 bases at V and 7 bases at J, with 17 bases between the two ends. The germline CDR1 and CDR2 sequences are MNHNS and SASEGT.

The chain carries TRBV4-3 and TRBJ2-7; TRBD1 might be the D (6 bases). V was trimmed by 1 base and J by 4 bases, leaving 11 bases between them. The CDR3 sequence is 14 residues long. CDR1 and CDR2 from the germline V gene are LGHNA and YSLEER. The CDR3 bases are TGCGCCAGCAGCCAAGGGATGAGGGGGTACGAGCAGTACTTC. It is translated as CASSQGMRGYEQYF.

The chain couples TRBV2 to TRBJ2-1; D is ambiguous. The V gene lost 6 bases and the J gene lost 7 bases, with 7 bases spanning the gap. CDR1 is SNHLY and CDR2 is FYNNEI in the germline V gene. The CDR3 runs to 11 residues. CDR3 amino acids: CASSVSNEQFF. The CDR3 region has the DNA TGTGCCAGCAGCGTCAGTAATGAGCAGTTCTTC.

CDR3 nucleotide sequence: TGTGCAAGTCGCCCCCGCGGCCGCAATGAAAAACTGTTTTTT. This codes for CASRPRGRNEKLFF. V gene TRBV12-2 combines with J gene TRBJ1-4. TRBV12-2 constitutes a pseudogene. The CDR3 loop spans 14 amino acids.

The J gene is TRBJ1-4, the V gene TRBV7-2, with a possible D match to TRBD1 (6 bases). Germline V gives CDR1 SGHTA, CDR2 FQGNSA. This CDR3 comprises 18 residues. V lost 3 bases and J lost 6, with 23 bases in between. The CDR3 nucleotides read TGTGCCAGCAGCTTCCTAGGGCAGGGGCTCAGAGGGCATGAAAAACTGTTTTTT. Translating gives CASSFLGQGLRGHEKLFF.

The chain carries TRBV5-1 and TRBJ2-7; 9 bases map to TRBD2. The J segment lost 1 base and the V segment lost 0 bases, leaving 5 bases of the junction unmatched. The CDR3 totals 16 residues. CDR1 is SGHRS and CDR2 is YFSETQ in the germline V gene. CDR3 bases: TGCGCCAGCAGCTTGGCAGCGGGAGGCCTTTCCTACGAGCAGTACTTC. Translated: CASSLAAGGLSYEQYF.

The V gene is TRBV6-5, the J gene TRBJ2-7; TRBD2 aligns across 8 bases. V dropped 5 bases and J dropped 9; count of bases not matched to a gene: 12. The CDR3 extends over 14 amino acids. Per the germline V gene, CDR1 is MNHEY and CDR2 is SVGAGI. This CDR3 reads CASSPRLTRGGQYF. The DNA of the CDR3 is TGTGCCAGCAGTCCCCGGCTGACCCGGGGGGGGCAGTACTTC.

The chain combines TRBV19 with TRBJ1-1, with 7 nucleotides matching TRBD1. V trimming: 5 bases; J trimming: 5 bases; junction bases outside the gene matches: 17. The CDR3 covers 17 residues. Germline-derived CDR1 and CDR2 are LNHDA and SQIVND (reference sequence). CDR3 sequence (DNA): TGTGCCAGTAGTCCAGACAGGGCGTCGATTGTGTTGACTGAAGCTTTCTTT. It codes for CASSPDRASIVLTEAFF. Together with reference TRBV19 and TRBJ1-1, the CDR3 gives the full variable domain: DGGITQSPKYLFRKEGQNVTLSCEQNLNHDAMYWYRQDPGQGLRLIYYSQIVNDFQKGDIAEGYSVSREKKESFPLTVTSAQKNPTAFYLCASSPDRASIVLTEAFFGQGTRLTVV.

V gene TRBV25-1 combines with J gene TRBJ2-1; D remains unclear. Trimming shortened V by 3 bases and J by 7 bases, and 4 bases separated the two germline ends. Germline V lookup: CDR1 MGHDK, CDR2 SYGVNS. This CDR3 has 11 residues. CDR3 sequence (DNA): TGTGCCAGCAGTGACTATAATGAGCAGTTCTTC. Residues: CASSDYNEQFF. Complete variable domain (other parts from reference TRBV25-1 and TRBJ2-1): EADIYQTPRYLVIGTGKKITLECSQTMGHDKMYWYQQDPGMELHLIHYSYGVNSTEKGDLSSESTVSRIRTEHFPLTLESARPSHTSQYLCASSDYNEQFFGPGTRLTVL.

The chain couples TRBV5-1 to TRBJ2-1; tentatively, D is TRBD2 (5 bases). Looked up from germline, CDR1 is SGHRS and CDR2 is YFSETQ. The V end lost 0 bases, the J end lost 8 bases, and 12 bases lay between the germline ends. This CDR3 comprises 14 residues. The CDR3 DNA reads TGCGCCAGCAGCTTGGCGGCTAGCTCCGATGAGCAGTTCTTC. Its protein product is CASSLAASSDEQFF.

The chain carries TRBV4-2 and TRBJ1-2; no clear D gene. Germline assignment: CDR1 LGHNA and CDR2 YNFKEQ. The CDR3 has 14 residues. V was clipped by 1 base and J by 4 bases, with 10 bases between them. The CDR3 spells CASSQGAGGYGYTF. DNA of the CDR3: TGTGCCAGCAGCCAAGGGGCAGGAGGCTATGGCTACACCTTC.

The table lists this clone with a few counts. The chain joins TRBV4-1 to TRBJ1-1; D remains ambiguous. This CDR3 region has 12 residues. Germline CDR1 reads MGHRA; CDR2 reads YSYEKL. V was clipped by 2 bases and J by 12 bases, with 13 bases between them. DNA of the CDR3: TGCGCCAGCAGCCAACCCACGGAGAAGTCTTTCTTT. Translation gives CASSQPTEKSFF.

V and J are TRBV10-3 and TRBJ2-6; 10 bases are shared with TRBD1. The CDR3 is made up of 19 amino acids. Germline V CDR1 and CDR2: ENHRY, SYGVKD. V lost 4 bases to trimming and J lost 0 bases; unmatched junction nucleotides: 9. CDR3 sequence: CAISVGTGADFSGANVLTF. Written as DNA, the CDR3 is TGTGCCATCAGTGTTGGGACAGGGGCCGACTTCTCTGGGGCCAACGTCCTGACTTTC.

The chain carries TRBV6-1 and TRBJ1-5; TRBD1 might be the D (6 bases). The V and J ends lost 0 bases and 7 bases respectively, with 10 bases between them. CDR1 and CDR2 from the germline V gene are MNHNS and SASEGT. CDR3 length: 14 residues. For the CDR3, the DNA is TGTGCCAGCAGTGAAGCGGGCAGGGGACAGCCCCAGCATTTT. This sequence encodes CASSEAGRGQPQHF.

The chain uses TRBV27 and TRBJ2-1, with D maybe TRBD2 (5 bases). The length of the CDR3 is 15 residues. Germline V gives CDR1 MNHEY, CDR2 SMNVEV (reference sequence). Trimming left V 5 bases short and J 3 bases short, with 14 bases between. CDR3 residues: CASSPRGLGYNEQFF. The CDR3 nucleotides read TGTGCCAGCAGTCCCCGCGGACTTGGCTACAATGAGCAGTTCTTC.